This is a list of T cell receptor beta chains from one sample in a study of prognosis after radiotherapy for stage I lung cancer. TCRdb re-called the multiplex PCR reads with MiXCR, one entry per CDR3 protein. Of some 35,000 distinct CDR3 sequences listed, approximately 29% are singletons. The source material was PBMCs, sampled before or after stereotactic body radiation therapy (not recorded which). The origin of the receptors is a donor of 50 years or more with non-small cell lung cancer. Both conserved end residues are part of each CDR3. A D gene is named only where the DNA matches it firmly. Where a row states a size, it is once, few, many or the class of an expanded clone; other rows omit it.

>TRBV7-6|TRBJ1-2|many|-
TGTGCCAGCAGCTTAGCGGTAGGCTATCTCTATGGCTACACCTTC
CASSLAVGYLYGYTF
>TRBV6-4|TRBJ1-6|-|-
TGTCCCATCAGACGGGAGCCGGGTTCACCCCTCCACTTT
CPIRREPGSPLHF
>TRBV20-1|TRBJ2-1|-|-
TGCAGTGCTAGAGAGGAAAGGGAGCAGTTCTTC
CSAREEREQFF
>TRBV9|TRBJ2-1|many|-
TGTGCCAGCAGCGTCTTCAGGGACAATGAGCAGTTCTTC
CASSVFRDNEQFF
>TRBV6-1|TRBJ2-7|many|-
TGTGCCAGCAGCCGCGGACCTATGGCTTACGAGCAGTACTTC
CASSRGPMAYEQYF
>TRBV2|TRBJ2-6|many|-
TGTGCCAGCAGGGGGACGGCCCGCTCTGGGGCCAACGTCCTGACTTTC
CASRGTARSGANVLTF
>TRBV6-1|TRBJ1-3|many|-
TGTGCCAGCAGCCCACCCCACTCTGGAAACACCATATATTTT
CASSPPHSGNTIYF
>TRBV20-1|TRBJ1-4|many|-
TGCAGTGCTAGAGGAGTGGGCAGGGAGGAAAAACTGTTTTTT
CSARGVGREEKLFF
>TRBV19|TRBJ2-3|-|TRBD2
TGTGCCAGTAGATCGGCGGGAGCCGACACAGATACGCAGTATTTT
CASRSAGADTDTQYF
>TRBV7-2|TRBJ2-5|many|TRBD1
TGTGCCAGCAGCTTCCAGCCCCAGGGGGCACAGACCCAGTACTTC
CASSFQPQGAQTQYF
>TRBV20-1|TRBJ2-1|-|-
TGCAGTGCTCAACTAGGGCCCTACAATGAGCAGTTCTTC
CSAQLGPYNEQFF
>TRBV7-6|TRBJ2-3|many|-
TGTGCCAGCAGCGGAGGGACTGGTACTAGCACAGATACGCAGTATTTT
CASSGGTGTSTDTQYF
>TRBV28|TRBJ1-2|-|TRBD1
TGTGCCAGCAGTTACCCCGGGCAGGGGGGCTATGGCTACACCTTC
CASSYPGQGGYGYTF
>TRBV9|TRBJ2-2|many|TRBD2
TGTGCCAGCGCGGGGGGGGCGAACACCGGGGAGCTGTTTTTT
CASAGGANTGELFF
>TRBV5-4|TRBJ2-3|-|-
TGTGCCAGCAGCTTTCCCGTCGTCACGGGGCATACGCAGTATTTT
CASSFPVVTGHTQYF
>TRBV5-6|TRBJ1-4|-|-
TGTGCCAGCAGCCCGCGGGGACGAGAAAATGAAAAACTGTTTTTT
CASSPRGRENEKLFF
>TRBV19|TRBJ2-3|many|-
TGTGCCAGTAGTATCACCGGGCCTCTGGGATATACGCAGTATTTT
CASSITGPLGYTQYF
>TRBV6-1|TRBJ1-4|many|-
TGTGCCAGCAGTCCCCCGGGGCCCCAAGTCGGTGAAAAACTGTTTTTT
CASSPPGPQVGEKLFF
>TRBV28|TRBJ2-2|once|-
TGTGCCAGCAGTTCCCCGGCACAGATAAACACCGGGGAGCTGTTTTTT
CASSSPAQINTGELFF
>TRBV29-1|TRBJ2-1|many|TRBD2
TGCAGCGTGTCCGGGACTAGCGGGGGGAGGAATGAGCAGTTCTTC
CSVSGTSGGRNEQFF
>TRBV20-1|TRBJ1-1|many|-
TGCAGTGCTAGAGAAGCCCGGAAAGGGACGAACACTGAAGCTTTCTTT
CSAREARKGTNTEAFF
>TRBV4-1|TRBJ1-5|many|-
TGCGCCAGCAGCCAAGGAGGGACTCCGAGGAATCAGCCCCAGCATTTT
CASSQGGTPRNQPQHF
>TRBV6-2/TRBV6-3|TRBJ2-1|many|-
TGTGCCAGCAGTCCTACGAGCTACAATGAGCAGTTCTTC
CASSPTSYNEQFF
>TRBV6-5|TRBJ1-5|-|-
TGTGCCAGCAGTTACGTGGTTAGCAATCAGCCCCAGCATTTT
CASSYVVSNQPQHF
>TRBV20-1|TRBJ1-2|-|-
TGCAGTGCCCTAACCCAGGGGAGGGGTGGCTACACCTTC
CSALTQGRGGYTF
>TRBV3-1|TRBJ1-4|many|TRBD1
TGTGCCAGCAGCCAAGATAGGGACAGGGGTGAAAAACTGTTTTTT
CASSQDRDRGEKLFF
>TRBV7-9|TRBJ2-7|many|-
TGTGCCAGCAGCTTAGCGCGAGACTTGACAGAGGGCGAGCAGTACTTC
CASSLARDLTEGEQYF
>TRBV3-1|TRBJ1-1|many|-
TGTGCCAGCAGCCTAGGTACTTTCGACACTGAAGCTTTCTTT
CASSLGTFDTEAFF
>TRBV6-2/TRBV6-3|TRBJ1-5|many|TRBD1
TGTGCCAGCAGTTTCCGGACAGGGGGCTCTGACAATCAGCCCCAGCATTTT
CASSFRTGGSDNQPQHF
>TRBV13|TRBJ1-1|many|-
TGTGCCAGCAGCTTCCGCACTGAAGCTTTCTTT
CASSFRTEAFF
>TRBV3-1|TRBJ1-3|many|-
TGTGCCAGCAGCCAAGGTGAGACTCGCCGCTCTGGAAACACCATATATTTT
CASSQGETRRSGNTIYF
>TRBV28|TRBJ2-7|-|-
TGTGCCAGCAGTTTCTCCACGGGGGGCAGGAGTCTTACCTACGAGCAGTACTTC
CASSFSTGGRSLTYEQYF
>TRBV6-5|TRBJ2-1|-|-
TGTGCCAGCAGTTCACGTCTGGGGGGAGCCAATGAGCAGTTCTTC
CASSSRLGGANEQFF
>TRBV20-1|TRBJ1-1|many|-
TGCAGTGCTGACCCAGGAGGGGGAGGACACACTGAAGCTTTCTTT
CSADPGGGGHTEAFF
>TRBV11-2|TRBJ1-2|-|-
TGTGCCAGCAGCTTTAGGGGTCTCCCTAACTATGGCTACACCTTC
CASSFRGLPNYGYTF
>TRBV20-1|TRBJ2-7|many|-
TGCAGTGCCCCACGGAACAGGGCGAACGAGCAGTACTTC
CSAPRNRANEQYF
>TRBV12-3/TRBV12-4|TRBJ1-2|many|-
TGTGCCAGCAGTAAGGACAGCGACTATGGCTACACCTTC
CASSKDSDYGYTF
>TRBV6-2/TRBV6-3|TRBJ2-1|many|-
TGTGCCAGCAGACTGGTCAATGAGCAGTTCTTC
CASRLVNEQFF
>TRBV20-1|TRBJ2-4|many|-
TGCAGTGCCATGGGACGGCTAGTAGCCAAAAACATTCAGTACTTC
CSAMGRLVAKNIQYF
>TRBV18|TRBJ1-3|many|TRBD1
TGTGCCAGCTCACTGGACAGGAGTATCTCTGGAAACACCATATATTTT
CASSLDRSISGNTIYF
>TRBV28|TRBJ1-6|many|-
TGTGCCACGGCGAGTCCCGGGGGCGCGACACCCCTCCACTTT
CATASPGGATPLHF
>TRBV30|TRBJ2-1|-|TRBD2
TGTGCCTGGAGTACTCCCGGACTAGCGCGTGAGTTCTTC
CAWSTPGLAREFF
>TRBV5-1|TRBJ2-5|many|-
TGCGCCAGCAGCTTGACGGGCCAATCGGAGACCCAGTACTTC
CASSLTGQSETQYF
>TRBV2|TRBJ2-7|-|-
TGTGCCTGCAGTCCAGGAGGGACCTACGAGCAGTACTTC
CACSPGGTYEQYF
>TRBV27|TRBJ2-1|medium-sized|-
TGTGCCAGCAGTTTAGGTCCGTTAGATGAGCAGTTCTTC
CASSLGPLDEQFF
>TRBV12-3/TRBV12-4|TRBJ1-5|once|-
TGTGCCAGCAGTCACGGACACCTTAGCAATCAGCCCCAGCACTTT
CASSHGHLSNQPQHF
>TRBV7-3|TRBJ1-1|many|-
TGTGCCAGCAGCTCGGCTGTGAACACTGAAGCTTTCTTT
CASSSAVNTEAFF
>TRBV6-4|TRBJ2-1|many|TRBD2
TGTGCCACCTCGGGGGGGCCGTTAAATGAGCAGTTCTTC
CATSGGPLNEQFF
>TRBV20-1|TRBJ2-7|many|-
TGCAGTGCTAGATTTGACGGGGGCGTCTCCTACGAGCAGTACTTC
CSARFDGGVSYEQYF
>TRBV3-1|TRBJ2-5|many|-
TGTGCCAGCAGCCAAGATAGGTCAGGGGCGACAGAGACCCAGTACTTC
CASSQDRSGATETQYF
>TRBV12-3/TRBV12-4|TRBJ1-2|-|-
TGTGCCAGCAGTTTATTGGGAGACTATTGCTACACCTTC
CASSLLGDYCYTF
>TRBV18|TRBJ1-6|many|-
TGTGCCAGCTCACCCGTCGGGCCAAATAATTCACCCCTCCACTTT
CASSPVGPNNSPLHF
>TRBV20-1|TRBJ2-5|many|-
TGCAGTGCTAGAGTGGGAGCGGAGCCCCAAGAGACCCAGTACTTC
CSARVGAEPQETQYF
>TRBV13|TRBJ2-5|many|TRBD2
TGTGCCAGCAGCCCCCCGACTAGCGGGGGGGCCGAGACCCAGTACTTC
CASSPPTSGGAETQYF
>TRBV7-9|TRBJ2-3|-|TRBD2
TGTGCCAGCAGCTTAATGGGGCCCGGGACTAGCGGGAGGGCCTGGGCAGATACGCAGTATTTT
CASSLMGPGTSGRAWADTQYF